The 26 T cell receptor beta chains in this list originate from one sample, sequenced in a study of T cell repertoires in cytomegalovirus infection. TCRdb reprocessed the reads via MiXCR and lists one record per CDR3 protein. The sample has 300,000 or so distinct CDR3 sequences; approximately 8.9% are singletons. Sequencing was done on a sample of PBMCs. Receptors originate from a human donor in good health (CMV status not recorded). Some clones in this sample may be carry-over from other donors' samples.

J is TRBJ1-2 and V is TRBV6-1; 8 positions match TRBD1. CDR3 size: 14 residues. Germline CDR1 and CDR2: MNHNS and SASEGT. With 7 bases clipped from V and 3 bases from J, the junction kept 7 bases outside the gene matches. This CDR3 reads CASTSTGGDYGYTF. CDR3 DNA: TGTGCCAGCACTTCTACAGGGGGAGACTATGGCTACACCTTC.

This clonotype was picked up many times. The chain is built from TRBV7-9 and TRBJ1-1; D may be TRBD1 (6 bases). In germline, CDR1 is SEHNR, CDR2 FQNEAQ (reference sequence). Trimming removed 4 bases from V and 4 bases from J, with 13 bases in between. This CDR3 has 14 residues. The chain's CDR3 is CASSSQGTITEAFF. The CDR3 bases are TGTGCCAGCAGCTCCCAGGGGACCATCACTGAAGCTTTCTTT.

This clonotype was observed at least ten times. The V and J genes are TRBV6-2 or TRBV6-3 and TRBJ2-3; maybe TRBD1 (6 bases). CDR1 and CDR2 (germline): MNHEY, SVGEGT. The CDR3 spans 15 residues. V lost 2 bases, J lost 2 bases, and 11 bases lay in between. CDR3 nucleotides: TGTGCCAGCAGTTACGGACGGGACAACACAGATACGCAGTATTTT. Protein sequence: CASSYGRDNTDTQYF.

This clonotype has a count of ten or more. The chain combines TRBV28 with TRBJ2-7, with D tentatively TRBD1 or TRBD2 (6 bases each). Germline V gives CDR1 MDHEN, CDR2 SYDVKM. The V gene lost 2 bases and the J gene lost 0 bases, with 8 bases spanning the gap. The CDR3 is 14 residues long. In nucleotides, the CDR3 is TGTGCCAGCAGTTTACCGGGGGCCTCCTACGAGCAGTACGTC. Protein sequence: CASSLPGASYEQYV.

The chain has TRBV7-9 and TRBJ1-2; TRBD1 aligns across 7 bases. In germline, CDR1 is SEHNR, CDR2 FQNEAQ (reference sequence). The CDR3 extends over 16 amino acids. V lost 6 bases, J lost 1 base, and 11 bases stayed unmatched. The CDR3 region has the DNA TGTGCCAGCAGTCATTCAACAGGGGATAATAACTATGGCTACACCTTC. Translation gives CASSHSTGDNNYGYTF. Combining the CDR3 with reference TRBV7-9 and TRBJ1-2 gives the whole variable domain DTGVSQNPRHKITKRGQNVTFRCDPISEHNRLYWYRQTLGQGPEFLTYFQNEAQLEKSRLLSDRFSAERPKGSFSTLEIQRTEQGDSAMYLCASSHSTGDNNYGYTFGSGTRLTVV.

CDR3 coding DNA: TGTGCCAGCTCACCAGCCGCGAACACCGGGGAGCTGTTTTTT. This sequence encodes CASSPAANTGELFF. The rearrangement links TRBV18 to TRBJ2-2; D ambiguous. Germline V gene lookup returns CDR1 KGHSH and CDR2 LQKENI. This CDR3 spans 14 amino acids. Trimming pared 2 bases from V and 0 bases from J, leaving 4 bases between.

The chain employs TRBV10-3 and TRBJ1-2, with D possibly TRBD1 on 5 matching bases. V lost 10 bases to trimming and J lost 4 bases, with 13 bases between them. The CDR3 length is 12 residues. Germline loops: CDR1 ENHRY, CDR2 SYGVKD. The CDR3 DNA reads TGTGCCACCAGGACGGGGACCTATGGCTACACCTTC. Encoded protein: CATRTGTYGYTF.

The table lists this clonotype with many counts. The chain combines TRBV11-3 with TRBJ1-1, with D tentatively TRBD1 (5 bases). The germline V gene encodes CDR1 SGHNT and CDR2 YENEEA. The CDR3 totals 13 residues. The germline V and J ends were trimmed by 5 bases and 5 bases, with 12 bases remaining between them. CDR3 loop: CASSQGIGTEAFF. The CDR3, as DNA: TGTGCCAGCAGCCAGGGCATAGGGACTGAAGCTTTCTTT. The full variable domain, with the rest looked up from reference TRBV11-3 and TRBJ1-1, is EAGVVQSPRYKIIEKKQPVAFWCNPISGHNTLYWYLQNLGQGPELLIRYENEEAVDDSQLPKDRFSAERLKGVDSTLKIQPAELGDSAVYLCASSQGIGTEAFFGQGTRLTVV.

The table lists this clonotype with a few counts. The chain couples TRBV13 to TRBJ1-4; no clear D. This CDR3 has 15 residues. V was cut by 5 bases and J by 5 bases, with 15 bases left in between. Germline values: CDR1 PRHDT, CDR2 FYEKMQ (reference sequence). CDR3 nucleotide sequence: TGTGCCAGCAGCCGGGGAAGAGGCGTGAATGAAAAACTGTTTTTT. As protein: CASSRGRGVNEKLFF.

This clonotype was picked up many times. The rearrangement joins TRBV20-1 to TRBJ1-1; no clear D. This CDR3 is built from 14 residues. The germline V gene has CDR1 DFQATT and CDR2 SNEGSKA (reference sequence). The V end was cut by 1 base, the J end by 3 bases, with 12 bases between. The CDR3 DNA is TGCAGTGCTAGAGTCGGCGGGTTGTACACTGAAGCTTTCTTT. It is translated as CSARVGGLYTEAFF.

There are a few counts of this clonotype. V is TRBV5-6 and J is TRBJ1-1; possible D gene TRBD1, 6 bases. The V end was cut by 0 bases, the J end by 7 bases, with 10 bases between. Germline-derived CDR1 and CDR2 are SGHDT and YYEEEE. This CDR3 region has 13 residues. The CDR3 loop is CASSLGVTGEAFF. The CDR3 bases are TGTGCCAGCAGCTTGGGGGTGACAGGTGAAGCTTTCTTT.

Comments on this clonotype: With a much larger clone just one base away, this may be a read error. This chain's CDR3 is CASSSIAVGPSKNIQYF. CDR3 sequence (DNA): TGTGCCAGCAGTTCGATAGCGGTGGGGCCGTCCAAAAACATTCAGTACTTC. This chain links TRBV28 with TRBJ2-4; weak D call: TRBD2 (6 bases). V lost 4 bases and J 2 bases, leaving 18 bases between the germline ends. The CDR3 has 17 residues. Per germline, CDR1 MDHEN and CDR2 SYDVKM.

This clonotype was counted once. This chain joins TRBV12-3 or TRBV12-4 and TRBJ1-3, with D possibly TRBD1 on 6 matching bases. The CDR3 has 15 amino acids. V lost 3 bases and J lost 8, with 17 bases in between. The DNA for the CDR3 is TGTGCCAGCAGTTTGAGCCCGGGGGGCACAGACACCATATATTTT. Encoded protein: CASSLSPGGTDTIYF.

The CDR3 sequence: CSAPTGTSGGEQFF. CDR3 bases: TGCAGTGCCCCGACCGGGACTAGCGGGGGAGAGCAGTTCTTC. The J gene is TRBJ2-1, the V gene TRBV20-1; 14 bases fit TRBD2. The ends lost 6 bases at V and 10 bases at J; junction bases unmatched: 8. The CDR3 runs 14 residues. The germline CDR1 and CDR2 sequences are DFQATT and SNEGSKA (reference sequence).

This clonotype was seen ten or more times. The J gene is TRBJ2-1, the V gene TRBV7-2, with TRBD2 matching 9 bases. This CDR3 region has 15 residues. J gave up 7 bases and V 6 bases, and 10 bases lay outside the gene matches. The germline gives CDR1 SGHTA, CDR2 FQGNSA. This CDR3 reads CASRRGRGGYNEQFF. The CDR3 DNA reads TGTGCCAGCAGGAGGGGGCGGGGGGGCTATAATGAGCAGTTCTTC. Full variable domain (outside the CDR3, taken from reference TRBV7-2 and TRBJ2-1): GAGVSQSPSNKVTEKGKDVELRCDPISGHTALYWYRQSLGQGLEFLIYFQGNSAPDKSGLPSDRFSAERTGGSVSTLTIQRTQQEDSAVYLCASRRGRGGYNEQFFGPGTRLTVL.

This clonotype came up many times. V gene TRBV14 combines with J gene TRBJ2-1; 10 nucleotides align to TRBD2. The CDR3 runs to 15 residues. V trimming: 4 bases; J trimming: 10 bases; junction bases outside the gene matches: 10. The germline gives CDR1 SGHDN, CDR2 FVKESK. The CDR3 DNA sequence: TGTGCCAGCAGCCCCCCCAGCGGGGGGGCGGGGGAGCAGTTCTTC. Translation: CASSPPSGGAGEQFF.

This clonotype was counted between two and nine times. CDR3 sequence (DNA): TGCGCCAGCGTCGGTAGAGGAGATACGCAGTATTTT. This codes for CASVGRGDTQYF. This chain uses TRBV5-1 with TRBJ2-3; D gene uncertain. This CDR3 contains 12 residues. The V end was cut by 7 bases, the J end by 5 bases, with 11 bases between. Germline CDR1 SGHRS, CDR2 YFSETQ.

The J gene is TRBJ2-1, the V gene TRBV7-9; D is ambiguous. The CDR3 is made up of 9 amino acids. V shed 11 bases and J shed 5 bases, with 4 bases lying between them. Germline V CDR1 and CDR2: SEHNR, FQNEAQ (reference sequence). This CDR3 reads CAPHNEQFF. The DNA of the CDR3 is TGTGCCCCGCACAATGAGCAGTTCTTC. Filled out from reference TRBV7-9 and TRBJ2-1, the complete variable domain reads DTGVSQNPRHKITKRGQNVTFRCDPISEHNRLYWYRQTLGQGPEFLTYFQNEAQLEKSRLLSDRFSAERPKGSFSTLEIQRTEQGDSAMYLCAPHNEQFFGPGTRLTVL.

This clonotype showed up many times. V is TRBV7-2 and J is TRBJ2-2, with 12 bases matching TRBD1. This CDR3 comprises 16 residues. Germline lookup yields CDR1 SGHTA and CDR2 FQGNSA. Trimming removed 2 bases from V and 7 bases from J; junction bases left unmatched: 5. The CDR3 is CASSLTGTGGFGELFF. The CDR3 DNA reads TGTGCCAGCAGCTTAACCGGGACAGGGGGCTTCGGGGAGCTGTTTTTT.

Many counts were recorded for this clonotype. This chain joins TRBV7-8 and TRBJ1-2, with TRBD1 matching 7 bases. Germline-derived CDR1 and CDR2 are SGHVS and FQNEAQ. J lost 2 bases, V lost 5 bases, and 5 bases had no gene match. The length of the CDR3 is 14 residues. The CDR3, as DNA: TGTGCCAGCAGCATTAACAGGGGAAACTATGGCTACACCTTC. This gives the protein CASSINRGNYGYTF.

This clonotype was observed many times. V and J are TRBV7-8 and TRBJ1-1; D gene ambiguous. This CDR3 is built from 14 residues. Germline V lookup: CDR1 SGHVS, CDR2 FQNEAQ. V lost 5 bases and J lost 0, with 10 bases in between. The CDR3 reads CASSETDMNTEAFF. The CDR3 nucleotides read TGTGCCAGCAGCGAAACCGACATGAACACTGAAGCTTTCTTT.

The CDR3 DNA reads as TGTGCCAGCAGTTTGAGGGGGCCTAATCAGCCCCAGCATTTT. Protein: CASSLRGPNQPQHF. This chain links TRBV28 with TRBJ1-5, with TRBD1 identical over 7 bases. The germline V gene has CDR1 MDHEN and CDR2 SYDVKM. The CDR3 loop spans 14 amino acids. Losses at the gene ends were 3 bases for V and 4 bases for J; bases not matched to a gene: 3.

This clonotype came up many times. V and J are TRBV7-2 and TRBJ1-3; the D is unclear. Germline CDR1 is SGHTA and CDR2 is FQGNSA. The CDR3 consists of 14 residues. With 0 bases removed from V and 1 base from J, the gap between germline ends came to 4 bases. In DNA, the CDR3 is TGTGCCAGCAGCTTAGCAGGGTCTGGAAACACCATATATTTT. Its protein product is CASSLAGSGNTIYF.

This clonotype showed up many times. The rearrangement uses TRBV12-5 and TRBJ2-1, with 8 bases that match TRBD2. Germline trimming cut 2 bases from V and 2 bases from J; bases unmatched to any gene: 8. Per the germline V gene, CDR1 is LGHNT and CDR2 is FRNRAP. The CDR3 is 17 residues long. The DNA of the CDR3 is TGTGCTAGTGGTTTGCCACGGGGGGGGGGCACCTACAATGAGCAGTTCTTC. Its translation is CASGLPRGGGTYNEQFF.

The chain has TRBV3-1 and TRBJ2-1, with 7 nucleotides matching TRBD2. This CDR3 comprises 14 residues. The germline V gene has CDR1 LGHDT and CDR2 YNNKEL (reference sequence). The J segment lost 4 bases and the V segment lost 3 bases, leaving 3 bases of the junction unmatched. The CDR3 bases are TGTGCCAGCAGCCACGGCGGGGGTTACAATGAGCAGTTCTTC. Encoded protein: CASSHGGGYNEQFF.

This chain joins TRBV20-1 and TRBJ2-3, with D perhaps matching TRBD2 (6 bases). The CDR3 sequence is 15 residues long. CDR1 is DFQATT, CDR2 SNEGSKA, per germline (reference sequence). The ends were cut back, 2 bases at V and 0 bases at J, with 12 bases in the middle. As DNA, the CDR3 is TGCAGTGCTAGACTGACTAGACCAAGCACAGATACGCAGTATTTT. Its translation is CSARLTRPSTDTQYF.